The 7 T cell receptor beta chains below all came from one sample that was sequenced in a study of T cells after yellow fever vaccination. Each CDR3 protein gets one entry after TCRdb re-called the 5' RACE reads with MiXCR. The sample includes hundreds of thousands of distinct CDR3 sequences, over 15% of them seen just once. The sample was PBMCs, taken before the yellow fever booster vaccination. Source of these receptors: a man between 18 and 35 years old who received the YFV17D yellow fever vaccine.

The chain has TRBV7-8 and TRBJ2-2; 8 bases agree with TRBD1. The CDR3 length is 16 residues. The V gene end was trimmed by 5 bases and the J gene end by 3 bases; junction bases not matched to a gene: 8. The germline CDR1 and CDR2 sequences are SGHVS and FQNEAQ. As DNA, the CDR3 is TGTGCCAGCAGCATCCATCCGGGACAGGACACCGGGGAGCTGTTTTTT. Amino acid sequence: CASSIHPGQDTGELFF.

This rearrangement joins TRBV10-3 to TRBJ1-1, with D hard to call. V was shortened by 7 bases and J by 8 bases, with 11 bases between the two germline ends. The CDR3 loop spans 11 amino acids. Germline V lookup: CDR1 ENHRY, CDR2 SYGVKD. The CDR3 nucleotides read TGTGCCATCAAAAGTGGGCTGGAAGCTTTCTTT. Protein sequence: CAIKSGLEAFF.

This clonotype was seen more than once but under ten times. The rearrangement uses TRBV2 and TRBJ2-4, with D possibly matching TRBD1 (5 bases). The V and J ends lost 7 bases and 6 bases respectively, with 13 bases between them. CDR1 and CDR2 (germline): SNHLY, FYNNEI. CDR3 length equals 13 residues. This chain's CDR3 is CASNQGPPNIQYF. The CDR3 region has the DNA TGTGCCAGCAATCAGGGCCCTCCAAACATTCAGTACTTC.

This clonotype was picked up many times. This rearrangement joins TRBV7-2 to TRBJ2-3; the D is unclear. This CDR3 has 14 amino acids. The ends were cut back, 1 base at V and 4 bases at J, with 9 bases in the middle. Germline lookup yields CDR1 SGHTA and CDR2 FQGNSA. The CDR3 DNA reads TGTGCCAGCAGCTTAGTGGGCAGCCCAGATACGCAGTATTTT. This codes for CASSLVGSPDTQYF.

The gene calls are TRBV20-1 and TRBJ1-3; 7 bases match TRBD1. The CDR3 loop spans 14 amino acids. V shed 7 bases, J shed 3 bases, and the junction held 9 bases outside the gene matches. Per the germline V gene, CDR1 is DFQATT and CDR2 is SNEGSKA (reference sequence). CDR3 sequence reads: CSGTAGGLGNTIYF. The CDR3 nucleotides read TGCAGTGGTACTGCAGGGGGTCTTGGAAACACCATATATTTT.

This clonotype was picked up a small number of times. This chain joins TRBV6-4 and TRBJ2-1; D perhaps matches TRBD1 (5 bases). Between the trimmed V and J ends, which lost 5 bases and 7 bases, there was a span of 18 bases. Germline loops: CDR1 MRHNA, CDR2 SNTAGT. The CDR3 runs 15 residues. The CDR3 DNA reads TGTGCCAGCAGTCTCGAAGAAGGGGCAGCAAATGAGCAGTTCTTC. It codes for CASSLEEGAANEQFF.

This clonotype was detected a few times. This chain uses TRBV7-2 with TRBJ2-1; D gene uncertain. Germline V gene sequence: CDR1 SGHTA, CDR2 FQGNSA. Trimming took 3 bases from V and 0 from J, leaving 12 bases between them. The CDR3 runs 16 residues. The chain's CDR3 is CASSFLRFSSYNEQFF. CDR3 coding DNA: TGTGCCAGCAGCTTCCTTAGATTTAGCTCCTACAATGAGCAGTTCTTC.